The 17 T cell receptor beta chains below were found in one sample sequenced in a study of cytomegalovirus exposure and HLA in healthy donors. Clones were sequenced by immunoSEQ multiplex PCR, and TCRdb holds only the in-frame ones, with some missing. The sample has 150,000 to 200,000 clones, around 84% seen once; the top ten hold about 15%. Sequencing input: PBMCs. Every receptor here comes from a man in his late teens or twenties in good health and CMV-seropositive.

The V call is TRBV29-1, the J call TRBJ1-2, with 7 bases fitting TRBD1. The CDR3 has 14 residues. The germline gives CDR1 SQVTM, CDR2 ANQGSEA. V trimming: 5 bases; J trimming: 0 bases; junction bases outside the gene matches: 6. Here the CDR3 DNA reads TGCAGCGTTATGGAGACAGGGACTAACTATGGCTACACCTTC. It translates to CSVMETGTNYGYTF.

The V gene is TRBV29-1, the J gene TRBJ2-3, with D perhaps matching TRBD1 (6 bases). The CDR3 consists of 15 residues. V was cut by 1 base and J by 4 bases, with 15 bases left in between. Germline V lookup: CDR1 SQVTM, CDR2 ANQGSEA. In nucleotides, the CDR3 is TGCAGCGTTGAAGGTTGGGAAAACAGGGCAGATACGCAGTATTTT. The encoded protein is CSVEGWENRADTQYF.

The genes are TRBV5-1 and TRBJ2-5; tentative D call: TRBD2 (7 bases). Germline CDR1 SGHRS, CDR2 YFSETQ. The CDR3 totals 16 residues. Between the trimmed V and J ends, which lost 3 bases and 2 bases, there was a span of 17 bases. DNA of the CDR3: TGCGCCAGCAGCTCGATCGGAGGGGGAGGGCAAGAGACCCAGTACTTC. Its translation is CASSSIGGGGQETQYF.

The CDR3 spells CASKRAGDLDTQYF. Written as DNA, the CDR3 is TGTGCCAGCAAACGGGCAGGGGACCTGGATACGCAGTATTTT. V and J are TRBV6-6 and TRBJ2-3; possible D gene TRBD1, 6 bases. The CDR3 runs 14 residues. V shed 7 bases and J shed 6 bases, with 17 bases lying between them. Germline V gene data show CDR1 as MNHNY and CDR2 as SVGAGI (reference sequence).

This chain links TRBV9 with TRBJ2-7, with 7 nucleotides matching TRBD1. The J segment lost 2 bases and the V segment lost 3 bases, leaving 8 bases of the junction unmatched. Per germline, CDR1 SGDLS and CDR2 YYNGEE. This CDR3 region has 15 residues. The CDR3 is CASSAGTAETYEQYF. The CDR3 DNA reads TGTGCCAGCAGCGCTGGGACAGCCGAGACCTACGAGCAGTACTTC.

The chain employs TRBV9 and TRBJ2-7; 7 bases fit TRBD2. V lost 0 bases to trimming and J lost 3 bases; unmatched junction nucleotides: 6. In germline, CDR1 is SGDLS, CDR2 YYNGEE. The CDR3 consists of 15 residues. The CDR3 spells CASSVGGGDFYEQYF. The CDR3 DNA reads as TGTGCCAGCAGCGTAGGTGGGGGGGACTTCTACGAGCAGTACTTC.

The rearrangement uses TRBV13 and TRBJ2-2; 8 bases align to TRBD1. This CDR3 is 17 amino acids long. CDR1 and CDR2 from the germline V gene are PRHDT and FYEKMQ (reference sequence). Trimming removed 0 bases from V and 1 base from J; junction bases left unmatched: 4. In DNA form, the CDR3 reads TGTGCCAGCAGCTTAGGGGCCGGGACAGGGAACACCGGGGAGCTGTTTTTT. It specifies CASSLGAGTGNTGELFF.

The count of this clone is one. The V and J genes are TRBV11-2 and TRBJ2-7; 9 positions match TRBD1. Germline values: CDR1 SGHAT, CDR2 FQNNGV. With 3 bases clipped from V and 7 bases from J, the junction kept 13 bases outside the gene matches. The CDR3 totals 16 residues. CDR3 protein: CASSFQPPGQGGEQYF. The DNA of the CDR3 is TGTGCCAGCAGCTTTCAACCCCCGGGACAGGGAGGAGAGCAGTACTTC.

The chain links TRBV18 to TRBJ1-1, with 10 bases aligning to TRBD1. V shed 2 bases and J 4 bases; nucleotides not matched to a gene: 10. This CDR3 spans 17 amino acids. In germline, CDR1 is KGHSH, CDR2 LQKENI. CDR3: CASSPKGTGASGTEAFF. Here the CDR3 DNA reads TGTGCCAGCTCACCAAAAGGGACAGGGGCTTCGGGCACTGAAGCTTTCTTT.

The chain has TRBV2 and TRBJ2-3, with TRBD2 as a possible D gene (5 bases). Germline lookup yields CDR1 SNHLY and CDR2 FYNNEI. Trimming pared 5 bases from V and 0 bases from J, leaving 12 bases between. The CDR3 sequence is 15 residues long. CDR3 nucleotides: TGTGCCAGCAGTTCCTTGGTAGCGAGCACAGATACGCAGTATTTT. This gives the protein CASSSLVASTDTQYF.

The V call is TRBV7-9, the J call TRBJ1-1, with a weak D call TRBD1 (5 bases). V lost 4 bases to trimming and J lost 7 bases, with 10 bases between them. Germline values: CDR1 SEHNR, CDR2 FQNEAQ (reference sequence). The CDR3 contains 12 residues. The CDR3 loop reads CASSYGGNEAFF. The CDR3 nucleotides read TGTGCCAGCAGCTACGGGGGAAATGAAGCTTTCTTT.

This clone was counted only a few times. In DNA, the CDR3 is TGTGCCAGCCGGGCAGGGGATGGCTACACCTTC. Translated, it gives CASRAGDGYTF. The gene calls are TRBV6-5 and TRBJ1-2, with D maybe TRBD1 (6 bases). Germline CDR1 and CDR2: MNHEY and SVGAGI. The CDR3 is 11 residues long. V gave up 8 bases and J gave up 6 bases, with 10 bases separating them.

The rearrangement links TRBV28 to TRBJ2-1, with TRBD1 matching over 8 bases. The CDR3 has 15 residues. In germline, CDR1 is MDHEN, CDR2 SYDVKM. Trimming took 5 bases from V and 6 from J; bases not matched to a gene: 9. Here the CDR3 DNA reads TGTGCCAGCAGTACCCTGTGGACAGGGATCAATGAGCAGTTCTTC. Protein: CASSTLWTGINEQFF.

The chain recombines TRBV6-5 with TRBJ1-5, with TRBD1 as a possible D gene (6 bases). Trimming removed 6 bases at V and 7 bases at J, with 13 bases between. CDR3 length: 13 amino acids. Germline CDR1 is MNHEY and CDR2 is SVGAGI. The DNA of the CDR3 is TGTGCCAGCAGCACAGGGTTGGAGCAGCCCCAGCATTTT. The encoded protein is CASSTGLEQPQHF.

In regard to this clone: Other DNA sequences in the same sample also yield this CDR3. The V and J genes are TRBV5-1 and TRBJ2-1; 8 bases match TRBD1. The CDR3 runs to 15 residues. The V segment lost 2 bases and the J segment 4 bases; nucleotides outside the gene matches: 5. Germline V gene data show CDR1 as SGHRS and CDR2 as YFSETQ. The CDR3 sequence is CASSLSGGGYNEQFF. In DNA form, the CDR3 reads TGCGCCAGCAGCTTATCAGGGGGCGGTTACAATGAGCAGTTCTTC.

The V and J genes are TRBV5-6 and TRBJ1-1; 7 nucleotides match TRBD1. The CDR3 is 15 residues long. V dropped 0 bases and J dropped 4; count of bases not matched to a gene: 6. Germline-derived CDR1 and CDR2 are SGHDT and YYEEEE. The DNA of the CDR3 is TGTGCCAGCAGCTTGGCCGGGCAGGGGGGCACTGAAGCTTTCTTT. Protein sequence: CASSLAGQGGTEAFF.

The chain joins TRBV4-2 to TRBJ2-1; 11 bases align to TRBD2. Germline loops: CDR1 LGHNA, CDR2 YNFKEQ. The V gene end was trimmed by 3 bases and the J gene end by 7 bases; junction bases not matched to a gene: 5. This CDR3 comprises 15 residues. CDR3 in amino acids: CASSQFLAGGNEQFF. Here the CDR3 DNA reads TGTGCCAGCAGCCAGTTTCTAGCGGGAGGAAATGAGCAGTTCTTC.